The 17 T cell receptor beta chains below come from one sample, sequenced in a study of regulatory T cells in long-lasting Graves disease. Construction of the TCR beta libraries employed iRepertoire HTBI primers in conjunction with Arm-PCR of CDR3 regions. One entry per CDR3 protein results from TCRdb running MiXCR on the multiplex PCR reads. In the table there are fewer than 650,000 distinct CDR3 sequences, about 16% of which are singletons. Time point in this sample: newly diagnosed GD, antithyroid drugs for less than 3 months. RNA isolated from PBMCs was used to make the TCR library. These data were also reused for a study on T cells in Graves' hyperthyroidism and ophthalmopathy.

Material: peripheral blood mononuclear cells (PBMCs), obtained at new diagnosis, from a patient treated with antithyroid drugs. Receptor source: a woman aged 25 to 39 with Graves disease.

This clonotype was observed many times. The V call is TRBV7-9, the J call TRBJ1-2, with 7 bases fitting TRBD1. Trimming at V came to 1 base and at J to 8 bases, leaving 7 bases not matched to a gene. Germline V lookup: CDR1 SEHNR, CDR2 FQNEAQ (reference sequence). This CDR3 region has 14 residues. CDR3 residues: CASSLGPHRGGYTF. For the CDR3, the DNA is TGTGCCAGCAGCTTAGGGCCCCACAGGGGCGGCTACACCTTC. Looking up the rest from reference TRBV7-9 and TRBJ1-2 gives the full variable domain: DTGVSQNPRHKITKRGQNVTFRCDPISEHNRLYWYRQTLGQGPEFLTYFQNEAQLEKSRLLSDRFSAERPKGSFSTLEIQRTEQGDSAMYLCASSLGPHRGGYTFGSGTRLTVV.

Many counts were recorded for this clonotype. The chain carries TRBV2 and TRBJ2-7; tentative D call: TRBD2 (6 bases). Germline CDR1 SNHLY, CDR2 FYNNEI. This CDR3 contains 15 residues. The V gene lost 1 base and the J gene lost 5 bases, with 15 bases spanning the gap. CDR3 amino acids: CASSEEQGLFHEQYF. In DNA, the CDR3 is TGTGCCAGCAGTGAAGAGCAGGGACTTTTCCACGAGCAGTACTTC.

The rearrangement joins TRBV7-8 to TRBJ1-1, with D possibly TRBD1 on 6 matching bases. Germline lookup yields CDR1 SGHVS and CDR2 FQNEAQ. This CDR3 has 16 amino acids. Deletions cut 5 bases from V and 0 bases from J, with 16 bases between. CDR3 loop: CASSPHRVWMNTEAFF. The CDR3 region has the DNA TGTGCCAGCAGCCCGCACAGGGTGTGGATGAACACTGAAGCTTTCTTT.

This clonotype was counted ten times or more. This chain uses TRBV27 with TRBJ2-7, with D possibly matching TRBD1 (6 bases). From germline, CDR1 is MNHEY and CDR2 SMNVEV (reference sequence). CDR3 length: 13 residues. V gave up 6 bases and J gave up 4 bases, with 13 bases separating them. Here the CDR3 reads CASSRGHPYEQYF. DNA of the CDR3: TGTGCCAGCAGCCGGGGACATCCGTACGAGCAGTACTTC.

In its sample, this clonotype was seen a few times. The chain uses TRBV30 and TRBJ2-3, with TRBD1 matching over 8 bases. CDR1 and CDR2 (germline): GTSNPN, SVGIG (reference sequence). After removal of 8 bases from V and 5 bases from J, the junction contained 12 bases not matched to a gene. The CDR3 runs 14 residues. The CDR3 nucleotides read TGTGCCGCCGCAGGGGGCGTGAGTAGAGATACGCAGTATTTT. Translated, it gives CAAAGGVSRDTQYF.

This clonotype appeared a few times. The genes are TRBV7-8 and TRBJ2-1; 9 nucleotides match TRBD2. This CDR3 has 16 amino acids. Germline trimming cut 5 bases from V and 7 bases from J; bases unmatched to any gene: 12. Germline V gene data show CDR1 as SGHVS and CDR2 as FQNEAQ. This CDR3 reads CASSPHPGTSTNEQFF. CDR3 nucleotides: TGTGCCAGCAGCCCACACCCCGGGACTAGCACAAATGAGCAGTTCTTC.

This clonotype was detected a few times. V and J are TRBV30 and TRBJ1-6; D unresolved. Trimming took 4 bases from V and 8 from J, leaving 12 bases between them. CDR3 size: 13 residues. CDR1 is GTSNPN, CDR2 SVGIG, per germline (reference sequence). CDR3 region: CAWTSDRYSPLHF. CDR3 in DNA: TGTGCCTGGACCTCCGACCGTTATTCACCCCTCCACTTT. Full variable domain (remainder filled in from reference TRBV30 and TRBJ1-6): SQTIHQWPATLVQPVGSPLSLECTVEGTSNPNLYWYRQAAGRGLQLLFYSVGIGQISSEVPQNLSASRPQDRQFILSSKKLLLSDSGFYLCAWTSDRYSPLHFGNGTRLTVT.

In its sample, this clonotype was seen many times. The V and J genes are TRBV20-1 and TRBJ1-1, with a possible D match to TRBD1 (6 bases). From germline, CDR1 is DFQATT and CDR2 SNEGSKA (reference sequence). This CDR3 spans 18 amino acids. Trimming pared 3 bases from V and 0 bases from J, leaving 23 bases between. Written as DNA, the CDR3 is TGCAGTGCTAGTGGGCTAACAGGGAGGCGCCCCATGAACACTGAAGCTTTCTTT. It codes for CSASGLTGRRPMNTEAFF.

The sample holds many counts of this clonotype. V is TRBV7-2 and J is TRBJ1-2; 8 nucleotides agree with TRBD1. The junction had 7 bases not matched to a gene; V was cut back by 5 bases and J by 2 bases. CDR3 size: 15 residues. Germline assignment: CDR1 SGHTA and CDR2 FQGNSA. In nucleotides, the CDR3 is TGTGCCAGCAGCCCTCGGACAGGGAAGAACTATGGCTACACCTTC. Translation gives CASSPRTGKNYGYTF.

The chain joins TRBV20-1 to TRBJ1-4, with TRBD1 as a possible D gene (5 bases). Trimming shortened V by 3 bases and J by 4 bases, and 15 bases separated the two germline ends. CDR3 length: 15 residues. Germline V gene lookup returns CDR1 DFQATT and CDR2 SNEGSKA (reference sequence). The chain's CDR3 is CSASPGAPDNEKLFF. The CDR3 coding sequence is TGCAGTGCTAGCCCTGGGGCCCCAGATAATGAAAAACTGTTTTTT.

A word on this clonotype: A single base separates this from a much larger clone, so it may be a read error. The chain couples TRBV11-3 to TRBJ1-1; TRBD1 aligns across 8 bases. CDR3 size: 14 residues. Germline V gene lookup returns CDR1 SGHNT and CDR2 YENEEA. Trimming cost V 5 bases and J 7 bases; bases outside gene matches: 9. The CDR3 spells CASSAGQAAGEAFF. CDR3 DNA: TGTGCCAGCAGCGCGGGACAGGCCGCCGGTGAAGCTTTCTTT.

This clonotype was picked up a small number of times. The chain combines TRBV10-3 with TRBJ2-5, with 9 bases aligning to TRBD1. V trimming: 10 bases; J trimming: 3 bases; junction bases outside the gene matches: 6. Germline V CDR1 and CDR2: ENHRY, SYGVKD. This CDR3 spans 13 amino acids. The CDR3 spells CASRGTGKETQYF. CDR3 nucleotide sequence: TGTGCCAGCAGGGGGACAGGGAAAGAGACCCAGTACTTC.

In this sample, this clonotype turned up a few times. The chain carries TRBV13 and TRBJ2-1; D is ambiguous. The CDR3 has 13 residues. Germline V CDR1 and CDR2: PRHDT, FYEKMQ (reference sequence). V lost 11 bases, J lost 2 bases, and 13 bases lay in between. The CDR3 DNA reads as TGTGCCGCCCATTTACGTACCTACAATGAGCAGTTCTTC. Amino acids: CAAHLRTYNEQFF. The variable domain in full, completed from reference TRBV13 and TRBJ2-1, reads AAGVIQSPRHLIKEKRETATLKCYPIPRHDTVYWYQQGPGQDPQFLISFYEKMQSDKGSIPDRFSAQQFSDYHSELNMSSLELGDSALYFCAAHLRTYNEQFFGPGTRLTVL.

This clonotype was counted a few times. The chain joins TRBV6-1 to TRBJ2-2; D ambiguous. CDR1 MNHNS and CDR2 SASEGT come from the germline V gene. Deletions cut 4 bases from V and 1 base from J, with 7 bases between. The CDR3 is 14 amino acids. CDR3 protein: CASSVKGNTGELFF. CDR3 bases: TGTGCCAGCAGTGTAAAGGGGAACACCGGGGAGCTGTTTTTT.

Many counts were recorded for this clonotype. V and J are TRBV28 and TRBJ2-7; TRBD2 agrees at 7 bases. The CDR3 consists of 14 residues. Germline V gene lookup returns CDR1 MDHEN and CDR2 SYDVKM. Losses at the gene ends were 7 bases for V and 2 bases for J; bases not matched to a gene: 8. Here the CDR3 reads CASIPSGITYEQYF. DNA of the CDR3: TGTGCCAGCATTCCAAGCGGGATCACCTACGAGCAGTACTTC. Using reference TRBV28 and TRBJ2-7 for the parts outside the CDR3, the full variable domain is DVKVTQSSRYLVKRTGEKVFLECVQDMDHENMFWYRQDPGLGLRLIYFSYDVKMKEKGDIPEGYSVSREKKERFSLILESASTNQTSMYLCASIPSGITYEQYFGPGTRLTVT.

This chain connects TRBV2 to TRBJ2-6, with D possibly being TRBD2 (5 bases). The CDR3 length is 17 residues. Trimming shortened V by 4 bases and J by 4 bases, and 17 bases separated the two germline ends. From germline, CDR1 is SNHLY and CDR2 FYNNEI. DNA of the CDR3: TGTGCCAGCAGTGCCCAATCCCCCGGGGTCGGGGCCAACGTCCTGACTTTC. Translated, it gives CASSAQSPGVGANVLTF.

In this sample, this clonotype turned up a few times. This chain joins TRBV20-1 and TRBJ2-1, with 13 bases fitting TRBD2. V lost 6 bases to trimming and J lost 9 bases; unmatched junction nucleotides: 11. This CDR3 region has 15 residues. Germline lookup yields CDR1 DFQATT and CDR2 SNEGSKA (reference sequence). CDR3 sequence (DNA): TGCAGTGCCCCAGGGACTAGCGGGGTCCCGGGTGAGCAGTTCTTC. Translating gives CSAPGTSGVPGEQFF.